The 26 T cell receptor beta chains in this list originate from one sample, sequenced in a study of blood T cell repertoires in COVID-19. Method: immunoSEQ multiplex PCR; TCRdb's copy keeps in-frame clones and lacks some. The sample lists some 140,000 clones; about 90% were seen once. Material for sequencing was peripheral blood. Receptors originate from a man aged 45 to 65 with acute or convalescent COVID-19.

The chain recombines TRBV10-3 with TRBJ2-6; tentative D call: TRBD1 (5 bases). V shed 8 bases and J shed 0 bases, with 5 bases lying between them. CDR1 and CDR2 from the germline V gene are ENHRY and SYGVKD. The CDR3 totals 13 residues. In DNA, the CDR3 is TGTGCCATCGGGGCCTCTGGGGCCAACGTCCTGACTTTC. Translated, it gives CAIGASGANVLTF.

The chain carries TRBV7-2 and TRBJ1-1; possibly TRBD1 for D (6 bases). Germline lookup yields CDR1 SGHTA and CDR2 FQGNSA. V lost 4 bases and J lost 2, with 11 bases in between. The CDR3 contains 14 residues. DNA for the CDR3: TGTGCCAGCAGCTACGGACAGCCAAACACTGAAGCTTTCTTT. Protein sequence: CASSYGQPNTEAFF.

This chain connects TRBV27 to TRBJ2-1; 8 bases match TRBD2. The germline V gene has CDR1 MNHEY and CDR2 SMNVEV (reference sequence). V was clipped by 5 bases and J by 0 bases; unmatched bases: 3. The CDR3 covers 15 residues. The DNA for the CDR3 is TGTGCCAGCAGTATTACTAGCGGCTCCTACAATGAGCAGTTCTTC. This codes for CASSITSGSYNEQFF.

This clone was picked up a small number of times. The chain recombines TRBV7-9 with TRBJ2-7, with TRBD2 matching 14 bases. J was trimmed by 6 bases and V by 1 base; bases with no gene match: 8. The germline V gene has CDR1 SEHNR and CDR2 FQNEAQ (reference sequence). This CDR3 is 17 amino acids long. The CDR3 DNA is TGTGCCAGCAGCTTAGGACTAGCGGGAGGGCGTGCGGGCGAGCAGTACTTC. It codes for CASSLGLAGGRAGEQYF.

The chain links TRBV19 to TRBJ1-5; D perhaps matches TRBD1 (6 bases). CDR1 is LNHDA and CDR2 is SQIVND in the germline V gene (reference sequence). Trimming took 1 base from V and 4 from J, leaving 14 bases between them. This CDR3 has 16 amino acids. The chain's CDR3 is CASSIVRGEGNQPQHF. The CDR3 DNA reads TGTGCCAGTAGTATAGTGAGGGGGGAGGGGAATCAGCCCCAGCATTTT. Supplemented by reference TRBV19 and TRBJ1-5, the full variable domain reads DGGITQSPKYLFRKEGQNVTLSCEQNLNHDAMYWYRQDPGQGLRLIYYSQIVNDFQKGDIAEGYSVSREKKESFPLTVTSAQKNPTAFYLCASSIVRGEGNQPQHFGDGTRLSIL.

The chain couples TRBV7-2 to TRBJ2-1, with a possible D match to TRBD2 (7 bases). The length of the CDR3 is 16 residues. V was cut by 1 base and J by 6 bases, with 16 bases left in between. Germline V gene lookup returns CDR1 SGHTA and CDR2 FQGNSA. The CDR3 DNA reads as TGTGCCAGCAGCTTAGATGGGGGCGGGGGAGGCAATGAGCAGTTCTTC. This codes for CASSLDGGGGGNEQFF. Complete variable domain (other parts from reference TRBV7-2 and TRBJ2-1): GAGVSQSPSNKVTEKGKDVELRCDPISGHTALYWYRQSLGQGLEFLIYFQGNSAPDKSGLPSDRFSAERTGGSVSTLTIQRTQQEDSAVYLCASSLDGGGGGNEQFFGPGTRLTVL.

The chain links TRBV19 to TRBJ1-5; 7 bases match TRBD1. Germline V gene lookup returns CDR1 LNHDA and CDR2 SQIVND (reference sequence). There are 16 residues in the CDR3. V dropped 7 bases and J dropped 0; count of bases not matched to a gene: 9. The CDR3 DNA sequence: TGTGCCAGTAAGGGTAGGGGGCTCTATAGCAATCAGCCCCAGCATTTT. Translated, it gives CASKGRGLYSNQPQHF.

Here the CDR3 reads CASSDWQGENQPQHF. Here the CDR3 DNA reads TGTGCCAGCAGTGACTGGCAGGGGGAGAATCAGCCCCAGCATTTT. The chain couples TRBV6-4 to TRBJ1-5; 7 nucleotides align to TRBD1. The ends lost 1 base at V and 4 bases at J; junction bases unmatched: 4. The CDR3 sequence is 15 residues long. CDR1 and CDR2 (germline): MRHNA, SNTAGT.

V and J are TRBV9 and TRBJ2-5; 11 bases match TRBD1. The CDR3 sequence is 16 residues long. The germline V gene encodes CDR1 SGDLS and CDR2 YYNGEE. V was clipped by 3 bases and J by 1 base; unmatched bases: 5. The CDR3 DNA follows: TGTGCCAGCAGCGCCGGGACAGGGGGATTCCAAGAGACCCAGTACTTC. The encoded protein is CASSAGTGGFQETQYF.

The CDR3 DNA reads as TGTGCCAGCAGTAGCCCTAGCGGGATCGGCTACAATGAGCAGTTCTTC. This gives the protein CASSSPSGIGYNEQFF. This chain uses TRBV28 with TRBJ2-1, with TRBD2 matching over 9 bases. The trim removed 5 bases at V and 3 bases at J, leaving 8 bases unmatched. Per the germline V gene, CDR1 is MDHEN and CDR2 is SYDVKM. This CDR3 has 16 amino acids.

V gene TRBV27 combines with J gene TRBJ2-5; no reliable D call. This CDR3 contains 13 residues. V was clipped by 3 bases and J by 0 bases, with 5 bases between them. Germline CDR1 reads MNHEY; CDR2 reads SMNVEV (reference sequence). CDR3 region: CASSFHNQETQYF. DNA for the CDR3: TGTGCCAGCAGTTTCCACAACCAAGAGACCCAGTACTTC.

This chain uses TRBV2 with TRBJ1-6, with 7 bases lining up with TRBD1. The CDR3 spans 16 residues. The V gene's germline CDR1 is SNHLY and CDR2 FYNNEI. Trimming took 2 bases from V and 5 from J; bases not matched to a gene: 6. CDR3 DNA sequence: TGTGCCAGCAGTGAACGAGGGGGCCCTAATAATTCACCCCTCCACTTT. Translated, it gives CASSERGGPNNSPLHF.

The chain joins TRBV27 to TRBJ2-1; weak D call: TRBD1 (8 bases). CDR1 and CDR2 from the germline V gene are MNHEY and SMNVEV (reference sequence). The CDR3 is 14 amino acids. Deletions cut 6 bases from V and 8 bases from J, with 17 bases between. The CDR3 coding sequence is TGTGCCAGCAGCTACAGGGGGGGTTGGGATGAGCAGTTCTTC. The encoded protein is CASSYRGGWDEQFF.

The chain recombines TRBV7-9 with TRBJ2-7, with TRBD1 matching over 9 bases. J lost 2 bases, V lost 5 bases, and 7 bases had no gene match. Germline V CDR1 and CDR2: SEHNR, FQNEAQ (reference sequence). This CDR3 is built from 15 residues. The CDR3 reads CASSPGTGSTYEQYF. In DNA, the CDR3 is TGTGCCAGCAGCCCCGGGACAGGGTCTACCTACGAGCAGTACTTC. The full variable domain, with the rest looked up from reference TRBV7-9 and TRBJ2-7, is DTGVSQNPRHKITKRGQNVTFRCDPISEHNRLYWYRQTLGQGPEFLTYFQNEAQLEKSRLLSDRFSAERPKGSFSTLEIQRTEQGDSAMYLCASSPGTGSTYEQYFGPGTRLTVT.

This chain links TRBV2 with TRBJ1-6; 9 bases agree with TRBD1. Trimming removed 3 bases from V and 13 bases from J; junction bases left unmatched: 4. This CDR3 has 13 amino acids. CDR1 and CDR2 (germline): SNHLY, FYNNEI. The CDR3 protein is CASSEGQGVPLHF. As DNA, the CDR3 is TGTGCCAGCAGTGAGGGACAGGGAGTTCCCCTCCACTTT. Together with reference TRBV2 and TRBJ1-6, the CDR3 gives the full variable domain: EPEVTQTPSHQVTQMGQEVILRCVPISNHLYFYWYRQILGQKVEFLVSFYNNEISEKSEIFDDQFSVERPDGSNFTLKIRSTKLEDSAMYFCASSEGQGVPLHFGNGTRLTVT.

The chain links TRBV7-6 to TRBJ1-5, with D hard to call. Trimming removed 8 bases at V and 4 bases at J, with 6 bases between. Per the germline V gene, CDR1 is SGHVS and CDR2 is FNYEAQ. The CDR3 sequence is 11 residues long. This CDR3 reads CASLRNQPQHF. CDR3 nucleotide sequence: TGTGCCAGCCTTAGAAATCAGCCCCAGCATTTT.

This clone was seen a handful of times. This chain links TRBV10-3 with TRBJ2-7; maybe TRBD1 (6 bases). Germline CDR1 ENHRY, CDR2 SYGVKD. CDR3 length: 15 residues. V shed 0 bases and J shed 1 base, with 10 bases lying between them. For the CDR3, the DNA is TGTGCCATCAGTGAGTCGCCAGGGGAGTCCTACGAGCAGTACTTC. Translation gives CAISESPGESYEQYF.

The chain links TRBV5-1 to TRBJ2-3; TRBD2 might be the D (6 bases). The length of the CDR3 is 15 residues. Trimming shortened V by 2 bases and J by 2 bases, and 12 bases separated the two germline ends. Germline values: CDR1 SGHRS, CDR2 YFSETQ. CDR3 loop: CASSFSGLDTDTQYF. For the CDR3, the DNA is TGCGCCAGCAGCTTTAGCGGTTTGGACACAGATACGCAGTATTTT.

The chain uses TRBV28 and TRBJ1-5; D possibly corresponds to TRBD1 (6 bases). From germline, CDR1 is MDHEN and CDR2 SYDVKM. Trimming stripped 5 bases from V and 3 bases from J, with 14 bases between. The CDR3 covers 15 residues. CDR3: CASSQGQIHNQPQHF. The CDR3, as DNA: TGTGCCAGCAGTCAAGGACAGATTCACAATCAGCCCCAGCATTTT. Looking up the rest from reference TRBV28 and TRBJ1-5 gives the full variable domain: DVKVTQSSRYLVKRTGEKVFLECVQDMDHENMFWYRQDPGLGLRLIYFSYDVKMKEKGDIPEGYSVSREKKERFSLILESASTNQTSMYLCASSQGQIHNQPQHFGDGTRLSIL.

Note on this clone: In the same sample, other DNA sequences code for this CDR3. The chain uses TRBV18 and TRBJ2-2, with a tentative D call TRBD2 (6 bases). The CDR3 runs to 15 residues. Germline V CDR1 and CDR2: KGHSH, LQKENI. The ends were cut back, 3 bases at V and 0 bases at J, with 8 bases in the middle. The CDR3, as DNA: TGTGCCAGCTCACCCGGGACTCCGAACACCGGGGAGCTGTTTTTT. As protein: CASSPGTPNTGELFF.

The V and J genes are TRBV5-1 and TRBJ2-2, with 11 bases lining up with TRBD1. This CDR3 is 15 amino acids long. J lost 7 bases, V lost 3 bases, and 5 bases had no gene match. CDR1 and CDR2 from the germline V gene are SGHRS and YFSETQ. CDR3 bases: TGCGCCAGCAGCTCCGGGACAGGGGGTCACGGGGAGCTGTTTTTT. It translates to CASSSGTGGHGELFF.

The V and J genes are TRBV18 and TRBJ2-1; TRBD1 might be the D (6 bases). CDR3 length: 18 residues. CDR1 is KGHSH, CDR2 LQKENI, per germline. V was cut by 5 bases and J by 0 bases, with 20 bases left in between. The CDR3 region has the DNA TGTGCCAGCTCATGGGCAGGGGTTCCCCGGAGCTCCTACAATGAGCAGTTCTTC. It codes for CASSWAGVPRSSYNEQFF.

The CDR3 nucleotides are TGTGCCTGGAGTCAACAGGGGTCGGCCTCTGGAAACACCATATATTTT. It codes for CAWSQQGSASGNTIYF. The chain carries TRBV30 and TRBJ1-3; 7 bases are shared with TRBD1. The CDR3 extends over 16 amino acids. The germline CDR1 and CDR2 sequences are GTSNPN and SVGIG (reference sequence). V was clipped by 2 bases and J by 0 bases; unmatched bases: 7.

This rearrangement joins TRBV27 to TRBJ2-4, with 10 bases identical to TRBD2. V was pared by 2 bases and J by 9 bases, with 4 bases of the junction left unmatched. Germline CDR1 and CDR2: MNHEY and SMNVEV (reference sequence). The CDR3 length is 14 residues. CDR3 region: CASSLSPSGSIQYF. The CDR3 bases are TGTGCCAGCAGTTTAAGTCCTAGCGGGAGCATTCAGTACTTC.

A single count supports this clone. The J gene is TRBJ1-2, the V gene TRBV7-9, with 8 positions matching TRBD1. Germline V CDR1 and CDR2: SEHNR, FQNEAQ (reference sequence). J was trimmed by 7 bases and V by 5 bases; bases with no gene match: 3. This CDR3 has 12 residues. The DNA of the CDR3 is TGTGCCAGCAGCAAGACAGGGGTTGGCTACACCTTC. This encodes CASSKTGVGYTF. The full variable domain, its missing parts supplied by reference TRBV7-9 and TRBJ1-2, is DTGVSQNPRHKITKRGQNVTFRCDPISEHNRLYWYRQTLGQGPEFLTYFQNEAQLEKSRLLSDRFSAERPKGSFSTLEIQRTEQGDSAMYLCASSKTGVGYTFGSGTRLTVV.

The chain is built from TRBV15 and TRBJ2-2; 7 bases align to TRBD2. V shed 5 bases and J 1 base; nucleotides not matched to a gene: 10. The length of the CDR3 is 17 residues. CDR1 and CDR2 from the germline V gene are LNHNV and YYDKDF (reference sequence). DNA of the CDR3: TGTGCCACCAGCCGGGAGGCAGCGCCCGTGAACACCGGGGAGCTGTTTTTT. This encodes CATSREAAPVNTGELFF.